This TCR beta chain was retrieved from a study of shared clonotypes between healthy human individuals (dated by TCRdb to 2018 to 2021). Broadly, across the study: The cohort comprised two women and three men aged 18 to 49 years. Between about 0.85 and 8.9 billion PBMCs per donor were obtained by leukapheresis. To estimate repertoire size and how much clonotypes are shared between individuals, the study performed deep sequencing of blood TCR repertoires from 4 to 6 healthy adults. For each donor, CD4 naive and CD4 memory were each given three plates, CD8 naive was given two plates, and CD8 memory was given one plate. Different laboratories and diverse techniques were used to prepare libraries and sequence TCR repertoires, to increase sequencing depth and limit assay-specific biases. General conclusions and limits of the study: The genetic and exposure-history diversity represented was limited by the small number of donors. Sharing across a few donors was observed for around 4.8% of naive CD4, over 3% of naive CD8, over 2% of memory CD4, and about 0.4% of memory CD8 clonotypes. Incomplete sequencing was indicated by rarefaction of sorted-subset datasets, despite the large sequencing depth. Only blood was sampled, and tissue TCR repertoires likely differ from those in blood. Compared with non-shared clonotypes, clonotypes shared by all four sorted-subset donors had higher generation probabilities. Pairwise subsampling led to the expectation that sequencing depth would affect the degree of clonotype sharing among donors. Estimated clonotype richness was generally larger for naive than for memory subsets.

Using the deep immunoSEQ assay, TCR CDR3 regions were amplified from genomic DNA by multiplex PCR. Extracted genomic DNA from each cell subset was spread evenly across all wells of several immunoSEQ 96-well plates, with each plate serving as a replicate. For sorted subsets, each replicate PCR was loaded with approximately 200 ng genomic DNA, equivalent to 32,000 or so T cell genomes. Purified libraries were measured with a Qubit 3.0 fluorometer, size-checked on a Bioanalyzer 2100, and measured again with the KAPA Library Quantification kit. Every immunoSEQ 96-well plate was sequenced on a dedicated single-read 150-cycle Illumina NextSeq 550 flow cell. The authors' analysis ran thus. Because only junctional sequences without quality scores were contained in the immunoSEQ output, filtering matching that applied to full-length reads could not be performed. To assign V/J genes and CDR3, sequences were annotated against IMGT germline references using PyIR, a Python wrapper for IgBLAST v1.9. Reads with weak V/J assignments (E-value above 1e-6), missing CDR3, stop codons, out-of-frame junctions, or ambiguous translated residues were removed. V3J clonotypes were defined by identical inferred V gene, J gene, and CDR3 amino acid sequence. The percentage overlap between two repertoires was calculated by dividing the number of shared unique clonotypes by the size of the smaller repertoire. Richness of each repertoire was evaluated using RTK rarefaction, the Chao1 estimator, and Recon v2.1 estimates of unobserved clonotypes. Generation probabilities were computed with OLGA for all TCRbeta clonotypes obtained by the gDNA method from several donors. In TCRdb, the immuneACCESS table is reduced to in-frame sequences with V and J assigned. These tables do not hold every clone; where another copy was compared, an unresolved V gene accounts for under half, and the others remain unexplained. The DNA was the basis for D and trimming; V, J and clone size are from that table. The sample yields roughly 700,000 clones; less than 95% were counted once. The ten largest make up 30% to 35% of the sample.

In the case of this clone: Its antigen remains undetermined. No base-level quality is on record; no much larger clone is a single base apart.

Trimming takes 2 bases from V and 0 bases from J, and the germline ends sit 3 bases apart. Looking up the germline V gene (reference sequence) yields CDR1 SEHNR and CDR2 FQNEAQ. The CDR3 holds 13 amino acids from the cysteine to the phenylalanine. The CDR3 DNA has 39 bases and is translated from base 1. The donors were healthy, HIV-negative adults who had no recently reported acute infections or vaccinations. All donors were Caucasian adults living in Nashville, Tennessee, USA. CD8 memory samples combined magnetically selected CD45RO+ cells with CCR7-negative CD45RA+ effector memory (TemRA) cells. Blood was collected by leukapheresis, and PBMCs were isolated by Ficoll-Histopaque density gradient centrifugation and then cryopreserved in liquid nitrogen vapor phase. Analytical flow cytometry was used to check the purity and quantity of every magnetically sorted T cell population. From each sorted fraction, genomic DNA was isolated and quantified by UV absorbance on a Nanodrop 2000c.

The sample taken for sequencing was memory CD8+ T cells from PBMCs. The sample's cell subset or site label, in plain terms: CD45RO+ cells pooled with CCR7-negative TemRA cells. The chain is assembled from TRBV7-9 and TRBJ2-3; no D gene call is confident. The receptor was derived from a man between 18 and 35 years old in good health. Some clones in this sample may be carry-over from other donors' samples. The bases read TGTGCCAGCAGCTTAAATAGCACAGATACGCAGTATTTT. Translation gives CASSLNSTDTQYF.